This TCR beta chain was documented in a study of CD8 T cells in ankylosing spondylitis. Study results and limitations: Researchers report that disease-linked clones proved CD8+ and relatively rare in peripheral blood. Disease-associated clones were reportedly significantly overrepresented in matched ankylosing spondylitis synovial fluid. A TCR beta motif of roughly eight highly homologous variants appeared characteristic of ankylosing spondylitis blood.

Libraries of TCR beta came from quantitative 5'-RACE with molecular barcodes. TCRdb fed the 5' RACE reads into MiXCR, producing one record per CDR3 protein. The repertoire holds about 190,000 distinct CDR3 sequences, around 13% seen once, with about 11% in the top ten. To note about this clonotype: Its antigen remains unidentified.

The junction had 6 bases not matched to a gene; V was cut back by 6 bases and J by 1 base. Germline values: CDR1 SGHTA, CDR2 FQGNSA. This CDR3 spans 14 amino acids. The chain employs TRBV7-2 and TRBJ2-7; TRBD1 matches at 7 bases. The specimen sequenced was blood, either unsorted or a sorted T cell fraction (not recorded which). The TCR comes from a female donor with ankylosing spondylitis or in good health (not recorded which). CDR3 sequence (DNA): TGTGCCAGCAGGTTTTTGACAGGGTCCTACGAGCAGTACTTC. Encoded protein: CASRFLTGSYEQYF.